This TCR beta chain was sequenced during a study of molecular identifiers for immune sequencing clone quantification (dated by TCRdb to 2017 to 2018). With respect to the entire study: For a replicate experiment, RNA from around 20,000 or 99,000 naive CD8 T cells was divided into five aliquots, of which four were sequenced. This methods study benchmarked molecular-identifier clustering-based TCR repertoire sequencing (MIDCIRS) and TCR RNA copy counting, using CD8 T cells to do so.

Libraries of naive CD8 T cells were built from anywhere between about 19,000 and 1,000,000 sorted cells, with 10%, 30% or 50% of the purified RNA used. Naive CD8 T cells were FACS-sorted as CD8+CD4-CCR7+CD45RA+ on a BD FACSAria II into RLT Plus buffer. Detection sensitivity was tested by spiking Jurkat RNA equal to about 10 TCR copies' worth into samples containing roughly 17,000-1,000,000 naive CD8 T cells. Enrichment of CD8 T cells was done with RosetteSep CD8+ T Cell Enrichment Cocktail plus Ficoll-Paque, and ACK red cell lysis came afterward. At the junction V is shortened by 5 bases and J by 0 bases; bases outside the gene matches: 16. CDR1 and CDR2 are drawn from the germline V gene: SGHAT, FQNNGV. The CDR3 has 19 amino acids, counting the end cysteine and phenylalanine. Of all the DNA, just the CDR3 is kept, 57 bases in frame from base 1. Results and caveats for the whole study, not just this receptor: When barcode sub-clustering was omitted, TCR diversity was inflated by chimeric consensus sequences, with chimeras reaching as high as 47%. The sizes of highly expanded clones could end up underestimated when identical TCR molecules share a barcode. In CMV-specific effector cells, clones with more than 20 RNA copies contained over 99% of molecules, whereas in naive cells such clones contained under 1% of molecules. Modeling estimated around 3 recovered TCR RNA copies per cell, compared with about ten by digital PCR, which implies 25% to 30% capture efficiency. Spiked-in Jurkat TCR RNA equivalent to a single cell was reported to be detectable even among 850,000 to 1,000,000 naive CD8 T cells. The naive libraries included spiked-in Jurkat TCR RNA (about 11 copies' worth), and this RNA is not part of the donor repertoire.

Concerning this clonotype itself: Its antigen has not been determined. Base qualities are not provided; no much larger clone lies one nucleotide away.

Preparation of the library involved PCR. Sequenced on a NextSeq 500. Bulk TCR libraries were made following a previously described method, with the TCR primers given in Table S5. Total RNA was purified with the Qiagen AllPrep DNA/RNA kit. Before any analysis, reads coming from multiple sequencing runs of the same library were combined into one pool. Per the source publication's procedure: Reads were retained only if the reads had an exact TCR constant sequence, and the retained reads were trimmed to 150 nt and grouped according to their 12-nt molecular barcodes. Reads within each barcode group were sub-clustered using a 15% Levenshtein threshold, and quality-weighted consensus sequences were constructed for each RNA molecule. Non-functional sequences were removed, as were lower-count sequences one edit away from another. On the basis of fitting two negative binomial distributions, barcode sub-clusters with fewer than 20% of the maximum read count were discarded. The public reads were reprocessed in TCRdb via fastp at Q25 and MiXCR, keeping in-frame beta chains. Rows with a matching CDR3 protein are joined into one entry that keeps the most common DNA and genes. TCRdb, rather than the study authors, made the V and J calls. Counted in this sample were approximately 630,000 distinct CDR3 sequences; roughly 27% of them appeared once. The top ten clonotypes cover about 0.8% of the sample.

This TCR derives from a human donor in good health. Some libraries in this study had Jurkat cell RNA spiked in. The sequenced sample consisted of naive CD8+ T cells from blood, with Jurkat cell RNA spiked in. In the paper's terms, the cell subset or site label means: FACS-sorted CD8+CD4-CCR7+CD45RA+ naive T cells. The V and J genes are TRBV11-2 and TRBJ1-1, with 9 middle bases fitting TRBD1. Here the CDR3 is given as CASSRPWGQGGGMNTEAFF. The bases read TGTGCCAGCAGCAGACCATGGGGACAGGGCGGGGGAATGAACACTGAAGCTTTCTTT.